The sample holds many counts of the clone carrying this TCR beta chain. Its antigen is not known. This entry is derived from a study of Graves' ophthalmopathy and Graves' hyperthyroidism. The CDR3 is 15 amino acids. Germline V gene sequence: CDR1 DFQATT, CDR2 SNEGSKA (reference sequence). Trimming removed 4 bases at V and 3 bases at J, with 18 bases between. RNA served as the template for amplifying TCR beta CDR3 regions. RT-PCR was first run with HTBI primers, then multiplex PCR in a second round. One entry per CDR3 protein, called by TCRdb with MiXCR from the multiplex PCR reads. The sample carries 300,000 to 350,000 distinct CDR3 sequences, about 17% recorded once. Moderately to severely active ophthalmopathy under 3 months, CAS at least 3, NOSPECS at least 4. Overall study findings and caveats: Blood shared most expanded thyroid clonotypes above 0.001 frequency.

The clonotype was recovered from an adult man with Graves' ophthalmopathy. This chain connects TRBV20-1 to TRBJ2-5, with D possibly matching TRBD2 (6 bases). Material for sequencing was peripheral blood. CDR3 DNA sequence: TGCAGTGCTAACCCCTTCGGGACTGGTAAAGAGACCCAGTACTTC. It yields the protein CSANPFGTGKETQYF.